A single sample is the source of the 8 T cell receptor beta chains below, sequenced in a study of blood T cells in healthy people across ages. A second PCR of 7 to 11 cycles used a sample-barcoded 5' primer and a J-beta primer mix. In TCRdb, the 5' RACE reads were re-called with MiXCR into one record per CDR3 protein. The table has more than 450,000 distinct CDR3 sequences, about 29% seen once. These sequences were also reported in another study, on T cells of mothers and their children.

The sample consisted of blood. The receptor source for this set is a boy younger than 10 in good health.

The chain is built from TRBV5-1 and TRBJ1-2; D perhaps matches TRBD1 (6 bases). The germline V and J ends were trimmed by 4 bases and 5 bases, with 12 bases remaining between them. CDR3 size: 13 residues. CDR1 is SGHRS, CDR2 YFSETQ, per germline. The CDR3 spells CASSPRQDYGYTF. In DNA, the CDR3 is TGCGCCAGCAGCCCCCGACAGGATTATGGCTACACCTTC.

A word on this clonotype: This could be a read error, since a much larger clone is one nucleotide away. The chain couples TRBV6-5 to TRBJ2-7; tentative D call: TRBD2 (6 bases). The CDR3 consists of 12 residues. In germline, CDR1 is MNHEY, CDR2 SVGAGI. CDR3 in DNA: TGTTCCAGCAGTGCCCTAGGGACTGGGCAGTACTTC. Its translation is CSSSALGTGQYF.

This clonotype turned up a few times. This sequence joins TRBV6-5 and TRBJ2-3; 7 bases are shared with TRBD1. Germline lookup yields CDR1 MNHEY and CDR2 SVGAGI. The CDR3 totals 14 residues. J lost 3 bases, V lost 7 bases, and 7 bases had no gene match. CDR3 residues: CASIPSGGTDTQYF. In DNA, the CDR3 is TGTGCCAGCATCCCATCAGGGGGAACAGATACGCAGTATTTT.

V gene TRBV20-1 combines with J gene TRBJ2-1; D not certain. Germline V gene data show CDR1 as DFQATT and CDR2 as SNEGSKA (reference sequence). The CDR3 totals 11 residues. Trimming removed 0 bases at V and 8 bases at J, with 5 bases between. This chain's CDR3 is CSARDPDEQFF. As DNA, the CDR3 is TGCAGTGCTAGAGATCCCGATGAGCAGTTCTTC.

This clonotype was recorded a few times. This chain links TRBV13 with TRBJ2-3; TRBD1 agrees at 11 bases. V lost 5 bases to trimming and J lost 1 base; unmatched junction nucleotides: 2. The CDR3 totals 15 residues. The germline V gene encodes CDR1 PRHDT and CDR2 FYEKMQ (reference sequence). The chain's CDR3 is CASSTGQGGTDTQYF. The CDR3 DNA reads TGTGCCAGCAGCACGGGACAGGGGGGCACAGATACGCAGTATTTT.

In regard to this clonotype: A much larger clone differs by one base, so this may be a read error. The rearrangement joins TRBV5-4 to TRBJ1-1; D is unresolved. Trimming shortened V by 2 bases and J by 1 base, and 6 bases separated the two germline ends. The CDR3 is 13 residues long. CDR1 and CDR2 from the germline V gene are SGHNT and YYREEE (reference sequence). This chain's CDR3 is CASSFTANTEAFF. The CDR3 DNA follows: TGTGCCAGCAGCTTTACAGCGAACACTGAAGCTTTCTTT.

This clonotype was seen a handful of times. The gene calls are TRBV27 and TRBJ2-5; 14 bases fit TRBD2. With 5 bases clipped from V and 4 bases from J, the junction kept 9 bases outside the gene matches. Germline CDR1 MNHEY, CDR2 SMNVEV (reference sequence). The CDR3 has 17 residues. CDR3 sequence: CASSRSGTSGSGETQYF. The CDR3, as DNA: TGTGCCAGCAGTCGGTCCGGGACTAGCGGGAGCGGAGAGACCCAGTACTTC.

DNA for the CDR3: TGTGCCAGCAGTGAGGAAGTGGGGAAATGGGACAGGGGGAAATATGACATTCAGTACTTC. It specifies CASSEEVGKWDRGKYDIQYF. The rearrangement links TRBV25-1 to TRBJ2-4; 11 nucleotides align to TRBD1. This CDR3 spans 20 amino acids. Germline-derived CDR1 and CDR2 are MGHDK and SYGVNS. V shed 3 bases and J 8 bases; nucleotides not matched to a gene: 21.